This T cell receptor beta chain was obtained from a study of T cells in Graves' hyperthyroidism and ophthalmopathy. Over 18 months, lack of ophthalmopathy progression marked Graves' hyperthyroidism as stable. Participants, patients aged 18 to 65, had newly diagnosed hyperthyroidism with a duration under 2 months. RNA transcripts yielded amplified TCR beta CDR3 regions. RT-PCR in the first round (using the HTBI primer set) targeted the TCR CDR3. TCRdb reprocessed the multiplex PCR reads via MiXCR and lists one record per CDR3 protein. This sample yields some 720,000 distinct CDR3 sequences, of which about a sixth are seen a single time; roughly 8% belongs to the top ten. V lost 2 bases and J 4 bases, leaving 18 bases between the germline ends. This CDR3 spans 17 amino acids. Germline CDR1 reads KGHSH; CDR2 reads LQKENI. This clonotype has only a few counts.

This sequence originates from a man between 18 and 35 years old with Graves' hyperthyroidism. V and J are TRBV18 and TRBJ1-3; D not resolved. The sequencing input was blood. The CDR3 coding sequence is TGTGCCAGCTCACCATCAGCAGGCTTCCCTGGAGGAAACACCATATATTTT. This translates into CASSPSAGFPGGNTIYF.